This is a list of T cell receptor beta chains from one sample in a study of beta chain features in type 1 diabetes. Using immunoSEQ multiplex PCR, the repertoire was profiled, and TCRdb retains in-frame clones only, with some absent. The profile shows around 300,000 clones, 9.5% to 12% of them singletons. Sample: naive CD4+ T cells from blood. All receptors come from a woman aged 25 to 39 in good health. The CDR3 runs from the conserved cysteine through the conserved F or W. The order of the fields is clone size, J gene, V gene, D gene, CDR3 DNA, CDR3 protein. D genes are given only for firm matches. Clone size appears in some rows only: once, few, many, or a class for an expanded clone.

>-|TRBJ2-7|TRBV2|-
TGTGCCAGCACCGGACTCCCTCCCTCCGAGCAGTACTTC
CASTGLPPSEQYF
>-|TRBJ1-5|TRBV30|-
TGTGCCTGGACCCCGGACAGAAATGATCAGCCCCAGCATTTT
CAWTPDRNDQPQHF
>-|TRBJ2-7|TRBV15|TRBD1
TGTGCCACCAGCAGATATAGACAGGGCTGGGAGCAGTACTTC
CATSRYRQGWEQYF
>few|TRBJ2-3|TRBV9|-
TGTGCCAGCAGCGTAGTCAGTCGGGGCACAGATACGCAGTATTTT
CASSVVSRGTDTQYF
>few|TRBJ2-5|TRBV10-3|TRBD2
TGTGCCACCAGCGGGGGAGAGACCCAGTACTTC
CATSGGETQYF
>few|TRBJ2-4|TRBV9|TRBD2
TGTGCCAGCAGCGAGAGGGGCAGCGGGAGGGCCAAAAACATTCAGTACTTC
CASSERGSGRAKNIQYF
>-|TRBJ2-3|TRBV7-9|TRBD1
TGTGCCAGCAGCCAGAGAAAGACAGGGTCAGATACGCAGTATTTT
CASSQRKTGSDTQYF
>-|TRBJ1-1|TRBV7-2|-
TGTGCCAGCAGCCCGAACAGGGCAGCTACTGAAGCTTTCTTT
CASSPNRAATEAFF
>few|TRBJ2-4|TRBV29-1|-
TGCAGCGTTGATGGGGGGACCCTAGCCAAAAACATTCAGTACTTC
CSVDGGTLAKNIQYF
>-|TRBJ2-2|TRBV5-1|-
TGCGCCAGCAACGAGCCAGGGGGGATCGGGGAGCTGTTTTTT
CASNEPGGIGELFF
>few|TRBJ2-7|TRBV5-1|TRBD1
TGCGCCAGCAGCTTGCAACAGGGGGCTAACAACGAGCAGTACTTC
CASSLQQGANNEQYF
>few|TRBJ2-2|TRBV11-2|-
TGTGCCAGCAGCTTAGATAGACTGAGGGAGCTGTTTTTT
CASSLDRLRELFF
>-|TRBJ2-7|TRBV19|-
TGTGCCAGTAGTATCCACAGCACCTACGAGCAGTACTTC
CASSIHSTYEQYF
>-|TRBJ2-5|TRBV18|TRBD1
TGTGCCAGCTCACCAAGGACAGGGTTGGAAGAGACCCAGTACTTC
CASSPRTGLEETQYF
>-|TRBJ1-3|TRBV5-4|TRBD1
TGTGCCAGCAGCTTCATGACAGGGTACTCTGGAAACACCATATATTTT
CASSFMTGYSGNTIYF
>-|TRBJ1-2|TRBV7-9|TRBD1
TGTGCCAGCAGCCCAGGAGTAGGGACAGTTGGCTACACCTTC
CASSPGVGTVGYTF
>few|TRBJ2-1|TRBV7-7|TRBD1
TGTGCTAGCAGCTTAGACAGGGGGCTCAATGAGCAGTTCTTC
CASSLDRGLNEQFF
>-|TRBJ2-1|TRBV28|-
TGTGCCAGCAAAGGGAGCTCCTACAATGAGCAGTTCTTC
CASKGSSYNEQFF
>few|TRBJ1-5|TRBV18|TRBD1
TGTGCCAGCTCAGAGACAGGGGGCGACAATCAGCCCCAGCATTTT
CASSETGGDNQPQHF